This T cell receptor beta chain was sequenced during a study of T cells in localized non-small cell lung cancer. Study-wide findings and caveats: It remains possible that heterogeneity exists, since only one tumor region was sequenced. Of the top 100 tumor clones, median around 60 were in adjacent lung, approximately 28 among its top 100. Uninvolved adjacent lung showed the highest T cell clonality, exceeding tumor. An association was observed between higher blood T cell density and longer overall survival.

This CDR3 is built from 14 residues. The germline CDR1 and CDR2 sequences are LNHDA and SQIVND (reference sequence). V lost 3 bases to trimming and J lost 7 bases, with 13 bases between them. Here immunoSEQ multiplex PCR was the method, and the copy in TCRdb shows in-frame clones only, minus some. This sample has 20,000 to 30,000 clones, with roughly 90% found just once. Comment on this clone: Its antigen is not known.

The chain recombines TRBV19 with TRBJ1-5; TRBD1 might be the D (6 bases). The sequencing used peripheral blood, collected before any cancer treatment. The clonotype was recovered from a woman aged 40 to 75 with stage I lung adenocarcinoma. CDR3 coding DNA: TGTGCCAGTAGTATGGGGGGGCGCTTCCAGCCCCAGCATTTT. This sequence encodes CASSMGGRFQPQHF.